This T cell receptor beta chain was recorded in a study of vaccination effects on CD4 cells after COVID-19. Study-wide background: A median of 72 days separated the second dose and sampling.

TCRdb keeps only in-frame clones here, not all; method: immunoSEQ multiplex PCR. The sample holds approximately 24,000 clones, more than 60% seen once. Whole-study results and caveats: Marked clonal contraction was seen in infection- and vaccine-induced clones late after vaccination.

ViraFEST assay sequencing came after antigen-specific CD4+ T cells were expanded with viral peptide pools. Culture proceeded for approximately 10 days, and CD4+ T cells were then isolated. Each participant was administered two doses of either the BNT162b2 or the mRNA-1273 vaccine. It was with about 10 IU/ml IL-2 and around 9.9 ug/ml peptides that around 1.8 million PBMC per well were cultured. This CDR3 is built from 15 residues. The germline V and J ends were trimmed by 4 bases and 7 bases, with 19 bases remaining between them. Germline V lookup: CDR1 LNHNV, CDR2 YYDKDF (reference sequence). Concerning this clone: Its target is unknown.

The sequencing used CD4+ T cells from PBMCs cultured with HCoV-NL63 spike peptides, collected after COVID-19 vaccination. The chain couples TRBV15 to TRBJ2-5; the D gene could be TRBD1 or TRBD2 (6 bases each). The TCR comes from a human donor who received a COVID-19 vaccine. This chain's CDR3 is CATSKGGTSSGTQYF. The CDR3 DNA is TGTGCCACCAGCAAAGGGGGGACTTCTTCCGGGACCCAGTACTTC.